Listed here is a single TCR beta chain. The germline V and J ends were trimmed by 3 bases and 4 bases, with 14 bases remaining between them. This CDR3 region has 15 residues. Germline CDR1 is MNHEY and CDR2 is SMNVEV (reference sequence). Assay: immunoSEQ multiplex PCR; the TCRdb copy retains only in-frame clones and omits some. This sample has around 100,000 clones, with about nine tenths found just once. These data belong to a study of T cell responses to AZD1222 COVID-19 vaccine. This sample comprised peripheral blood, obtained on day 0 of AZD1222 vaccination. The rearrangement links TRBV27 to TRBJ2-3; D unresolved. The receptor was isolated from an adult in good health. The CDR3 spells CASSFLPSGPDTQYF. CDR3 nucleotide sequence: TGTGCCAGCAGTTTTTTACCGTCAGGACCAGATACGCAGTATTTT.